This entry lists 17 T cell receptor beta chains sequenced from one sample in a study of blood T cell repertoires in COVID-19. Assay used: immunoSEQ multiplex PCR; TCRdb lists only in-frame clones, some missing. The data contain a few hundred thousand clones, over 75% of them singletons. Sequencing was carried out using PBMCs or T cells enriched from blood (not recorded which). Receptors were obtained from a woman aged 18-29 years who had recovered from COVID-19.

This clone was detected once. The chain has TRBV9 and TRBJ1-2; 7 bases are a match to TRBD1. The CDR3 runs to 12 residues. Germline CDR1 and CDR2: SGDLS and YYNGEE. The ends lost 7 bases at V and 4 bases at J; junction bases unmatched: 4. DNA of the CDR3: TGTGCCAGCTCACAGGGGATCTATGGCTACACCTTC. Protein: CASSQGIYGYTF.

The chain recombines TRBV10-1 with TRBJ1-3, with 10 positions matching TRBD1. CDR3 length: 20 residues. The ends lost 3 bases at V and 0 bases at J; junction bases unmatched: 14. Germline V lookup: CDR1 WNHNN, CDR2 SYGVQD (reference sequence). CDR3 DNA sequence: TGCGCCAGCAGTGATAACCCGGGACAGGGGCCCCTTAGCTCTGGAAACACCATATATTTT. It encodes CASSDNPGQGPLSSGNTIYF.

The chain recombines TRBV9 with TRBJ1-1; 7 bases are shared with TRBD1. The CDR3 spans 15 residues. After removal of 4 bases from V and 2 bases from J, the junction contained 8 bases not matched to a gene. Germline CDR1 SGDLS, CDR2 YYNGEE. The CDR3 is CASSQSGTDNTEAFF. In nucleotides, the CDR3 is TGTGCCAGCAGCCAGAGTGGGACAGATAACACTGAAGCTTTCTTT.

CDR3 sequence: CSASGTGGEGETQYF. CDR3 bases: TGCAGTGCTAGTGGGACAGGGGGAGAGGGGGAGACCCAGTACTTC. V gene TRBV20-1 combines with J gene TRBJ2-5; TRBD1 matches 11 bases. J lost 5 bases, V lost 3 bases, and 8 bases had no gene match. The CDR3 is 15 residues long. Germline assignment: CDR1 DFQATT and CDR2 SNEGSKA (reference sequence).

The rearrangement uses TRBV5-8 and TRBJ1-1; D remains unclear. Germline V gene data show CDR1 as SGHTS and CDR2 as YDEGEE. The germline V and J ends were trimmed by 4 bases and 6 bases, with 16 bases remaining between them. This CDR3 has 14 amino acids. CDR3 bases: TGTGCCAGCAGCGCGCCGTTTTTGAGGTCTGAAGCTTTCTTT. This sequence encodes CASSAPFLRSEAFF.

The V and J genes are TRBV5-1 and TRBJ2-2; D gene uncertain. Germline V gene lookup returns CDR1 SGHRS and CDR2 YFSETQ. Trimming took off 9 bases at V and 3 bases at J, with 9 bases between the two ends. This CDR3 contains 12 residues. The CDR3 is CATLTYTGELFF. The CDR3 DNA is TGCGCCACCCTTACTTACACCGGGGAGCTGTTTTTT. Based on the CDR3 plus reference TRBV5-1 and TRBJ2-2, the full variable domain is KAGVTQTPRYLIKTRGQQVTLSCSPISGHRSVSWYQQTPGQGLQFLFEYFSETQRNKGNFPGRFSGRQFSNSRSEMNVSTLELGDSALYLCATLTYTGELFFGEGSRLTVL.

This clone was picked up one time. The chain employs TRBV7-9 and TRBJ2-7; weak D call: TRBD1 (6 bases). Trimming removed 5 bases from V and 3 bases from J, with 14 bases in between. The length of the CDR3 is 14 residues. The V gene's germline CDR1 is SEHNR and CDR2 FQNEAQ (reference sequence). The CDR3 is CASSPHRDRYEQYF. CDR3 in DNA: TGTGCCAGCAGCCCTCACAGGGACCGCTACGAGCAGTACTTC.

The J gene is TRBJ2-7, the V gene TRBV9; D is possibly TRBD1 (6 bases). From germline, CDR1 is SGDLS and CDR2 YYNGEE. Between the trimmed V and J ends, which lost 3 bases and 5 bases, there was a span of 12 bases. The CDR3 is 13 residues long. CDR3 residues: CASSARQEDEQYF. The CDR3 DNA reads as TGTGCCAGCAGCGCAAGACAGGAGGACGAGCAGTACTTC.

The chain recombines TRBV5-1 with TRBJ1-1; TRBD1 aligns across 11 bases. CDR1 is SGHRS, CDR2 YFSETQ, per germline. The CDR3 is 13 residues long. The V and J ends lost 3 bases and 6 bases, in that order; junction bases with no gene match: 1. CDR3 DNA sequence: TGCGCCAGCAGCTGGGGACAGGGGGCTGAAGCTTTCTTT. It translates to CASSWGQGAEAFF.

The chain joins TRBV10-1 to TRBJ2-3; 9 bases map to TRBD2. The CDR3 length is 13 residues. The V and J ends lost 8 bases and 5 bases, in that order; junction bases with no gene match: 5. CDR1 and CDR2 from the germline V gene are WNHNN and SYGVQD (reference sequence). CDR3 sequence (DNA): TGCGCCAGCGGAGCGGGAGGTGGAGATACGCAGTATTTT. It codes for CASGAGGGDTQYF.

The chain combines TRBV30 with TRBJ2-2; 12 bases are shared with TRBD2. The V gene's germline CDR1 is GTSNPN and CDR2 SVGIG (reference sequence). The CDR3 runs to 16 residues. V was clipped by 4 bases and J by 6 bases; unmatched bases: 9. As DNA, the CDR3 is TGTGCCTGGACCAAGGGGACTAGCGGGCGTTCCGGGGAGCTGTTTTTT. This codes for CAWTKGTSGRSGELFF.

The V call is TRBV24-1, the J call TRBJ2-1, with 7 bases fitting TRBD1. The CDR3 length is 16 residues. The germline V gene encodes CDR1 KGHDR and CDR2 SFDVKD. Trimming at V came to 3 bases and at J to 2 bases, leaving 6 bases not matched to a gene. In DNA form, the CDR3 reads TGTGCCACCAGTGATACTGACAGGGCCCCCTACAATGAGCAGTTCTTC. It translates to CATSDTDRAPYNEQFF.

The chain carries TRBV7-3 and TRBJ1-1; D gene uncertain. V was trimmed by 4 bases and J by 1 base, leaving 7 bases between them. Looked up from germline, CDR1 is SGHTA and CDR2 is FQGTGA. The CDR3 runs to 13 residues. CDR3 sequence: CASSSMRNTEAFF. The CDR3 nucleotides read TGTGCCAGCAGCTCGATGCGGAACACTGAAGCTTTCTTT.

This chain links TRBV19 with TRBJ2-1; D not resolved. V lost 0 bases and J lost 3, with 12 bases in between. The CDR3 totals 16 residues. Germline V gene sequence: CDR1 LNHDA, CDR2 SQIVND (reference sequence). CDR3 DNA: TGTGCCAGTAGTATAGAGGCTGCAGGCTACTACAATGAGCAGTTCTTC. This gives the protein CASSIEAAGYYNEQFF.

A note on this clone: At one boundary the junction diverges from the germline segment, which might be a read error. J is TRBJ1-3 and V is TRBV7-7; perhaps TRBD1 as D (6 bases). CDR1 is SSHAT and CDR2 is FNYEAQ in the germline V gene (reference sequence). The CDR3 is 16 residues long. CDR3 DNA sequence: TGTGCTAGCAGCTTGGGGACACCTAACTCTGGAAACACCATATATTTT. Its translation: CASSLGTPNSGNTIYF. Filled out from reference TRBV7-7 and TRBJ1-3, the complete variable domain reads GAGVSQSPRYKVTKRGQDVTLRCDPISSHATLYWYQQALGQGPEFLTYFNYEAQPDKSGLPSDRFSAERPEGSISTLTIQRTEQRDSAMYRCASSLGTPNSGNTIYFGEGSWLTVV.

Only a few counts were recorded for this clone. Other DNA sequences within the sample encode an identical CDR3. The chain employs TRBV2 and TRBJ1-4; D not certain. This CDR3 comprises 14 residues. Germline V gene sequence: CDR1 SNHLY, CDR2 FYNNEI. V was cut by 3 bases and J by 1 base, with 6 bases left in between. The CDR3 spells CASSDRGTNEKLFF. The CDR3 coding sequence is TGTGCCAGCAGTGACCGCGGAACTAATGAAAAACTGTTTTTT.

CDR3 in DNA: TGTGCCAGCACTGGAGGTCCTTCACCCCTCCACTTT. Its translation is CASTGGPSPLHF. The chain is built from TRBV2 and TRBJ1-6; D unresolved. The V and J ends lost 7 bases and 9 bases respectively, with 10 bases between them. The germline V gene encodes CDR1 SNHLY and CDR2 FYNNEI. The CDR3 runs to 12 residues.